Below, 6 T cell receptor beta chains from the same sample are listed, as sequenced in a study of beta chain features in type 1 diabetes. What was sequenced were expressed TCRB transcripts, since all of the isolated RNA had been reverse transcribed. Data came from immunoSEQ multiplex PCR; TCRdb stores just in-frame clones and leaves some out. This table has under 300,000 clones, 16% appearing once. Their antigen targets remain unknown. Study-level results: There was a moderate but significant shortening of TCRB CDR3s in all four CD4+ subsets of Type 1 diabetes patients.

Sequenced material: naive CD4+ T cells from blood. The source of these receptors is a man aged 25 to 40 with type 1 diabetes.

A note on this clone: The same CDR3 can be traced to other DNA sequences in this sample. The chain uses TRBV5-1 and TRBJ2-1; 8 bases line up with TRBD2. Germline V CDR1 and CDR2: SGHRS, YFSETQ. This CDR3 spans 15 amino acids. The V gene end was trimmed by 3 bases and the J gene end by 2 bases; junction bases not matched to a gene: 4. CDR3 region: CASSSSGSTYNEQFF. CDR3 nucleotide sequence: TGCGCCAGCAGCTCCAGCGGGAGTACCTACAATGAGCAGTTCTTC.

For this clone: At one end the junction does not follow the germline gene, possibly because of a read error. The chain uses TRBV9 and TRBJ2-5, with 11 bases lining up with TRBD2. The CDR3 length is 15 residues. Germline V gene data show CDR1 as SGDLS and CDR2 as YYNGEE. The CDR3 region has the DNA TGTCCCAGCAGCTTAAGACTAGCGGGGCAAGAGACCCAGTACTTC. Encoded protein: CPSSLRLAGQETQYF.

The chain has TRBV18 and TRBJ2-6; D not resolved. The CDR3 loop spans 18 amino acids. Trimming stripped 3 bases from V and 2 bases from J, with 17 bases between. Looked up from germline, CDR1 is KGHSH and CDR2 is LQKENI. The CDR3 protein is CASSPSGGSPTGANVLTF. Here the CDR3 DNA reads TGTGCCAGCTCACCTTCCGGTGGGTCACCCACTGGGGCCAACGTCCTGACTTTC.

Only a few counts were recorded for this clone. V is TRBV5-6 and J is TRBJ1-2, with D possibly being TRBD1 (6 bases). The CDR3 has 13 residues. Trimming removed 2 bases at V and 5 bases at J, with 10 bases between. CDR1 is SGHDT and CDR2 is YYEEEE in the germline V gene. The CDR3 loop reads CASSLGGGYGYTF. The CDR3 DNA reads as TGTGCCAGCAGCTTAGGGGGAGGTTATGGCTACACCTTC.

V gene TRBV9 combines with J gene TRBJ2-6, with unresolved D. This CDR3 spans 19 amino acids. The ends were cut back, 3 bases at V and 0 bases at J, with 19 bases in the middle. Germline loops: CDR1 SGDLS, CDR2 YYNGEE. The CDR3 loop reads CASSAPWVVESSGANVLTF. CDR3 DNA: TGTGCCAGCAGCGCCCCATGGGTAGTGGAGTCCTCTGGGGCCAACGTCCTGACTTTC.

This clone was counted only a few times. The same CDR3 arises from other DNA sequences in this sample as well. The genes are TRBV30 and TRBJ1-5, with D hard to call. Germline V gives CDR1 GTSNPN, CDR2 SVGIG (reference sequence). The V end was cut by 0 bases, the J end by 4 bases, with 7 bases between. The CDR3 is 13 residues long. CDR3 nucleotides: TGTGCCTGGAGTGTAACGGAAAATCAGCCCCAGCATTTT. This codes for CAWSVTENQPQHF.